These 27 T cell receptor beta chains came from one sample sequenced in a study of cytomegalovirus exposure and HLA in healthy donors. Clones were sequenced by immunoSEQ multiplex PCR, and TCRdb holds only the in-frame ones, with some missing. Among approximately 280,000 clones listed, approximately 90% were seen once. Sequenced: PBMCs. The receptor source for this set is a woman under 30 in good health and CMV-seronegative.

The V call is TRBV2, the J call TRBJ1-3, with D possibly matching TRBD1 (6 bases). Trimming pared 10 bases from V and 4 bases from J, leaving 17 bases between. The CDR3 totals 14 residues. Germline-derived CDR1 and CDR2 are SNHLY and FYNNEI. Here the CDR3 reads CAITLRDKGNTIYF. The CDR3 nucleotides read TGTGCCATCACCCTAAGGGACAAGGGAAACACCATATATTTT.

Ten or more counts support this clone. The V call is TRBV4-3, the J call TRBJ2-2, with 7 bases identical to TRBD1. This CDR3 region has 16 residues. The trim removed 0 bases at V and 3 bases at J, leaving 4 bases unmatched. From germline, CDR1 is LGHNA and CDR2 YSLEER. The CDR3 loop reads CASSQEQGRHTGELFF. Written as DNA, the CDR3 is TGCGCCAGCAGCCAAGAACAGGGGCGGCACACCGGGGAGCTGTTTTTT.

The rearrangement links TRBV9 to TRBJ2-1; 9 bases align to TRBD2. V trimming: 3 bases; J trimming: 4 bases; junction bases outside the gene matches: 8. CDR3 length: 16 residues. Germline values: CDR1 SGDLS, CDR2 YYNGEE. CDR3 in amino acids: CASSAKSGRRYNEQFF. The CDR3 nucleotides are TGTGCCAGCAGCGCGAAAAGCGGGAGGAGATACAATGAGCAGTTCTTC. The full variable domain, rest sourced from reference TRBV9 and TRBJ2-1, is DSGVTQTPKHLITATGQRVTLRCSPRSGDLSVYWYQQSLDQGLQFLIQYYNGEERAKGNILERFSAQQFPDLHSELNLSSLELGDSALYFCASSAKSGRRYNEQFFGPGTRLTVL.

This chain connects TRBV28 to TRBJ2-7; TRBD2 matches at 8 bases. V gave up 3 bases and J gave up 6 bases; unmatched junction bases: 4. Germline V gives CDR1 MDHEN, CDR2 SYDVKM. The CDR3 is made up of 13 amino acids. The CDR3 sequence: CASSLTREGEQYF. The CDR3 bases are TGTGCCAGCAGTTTGACCCGGGAGGGCGAGCAGTACTTC.

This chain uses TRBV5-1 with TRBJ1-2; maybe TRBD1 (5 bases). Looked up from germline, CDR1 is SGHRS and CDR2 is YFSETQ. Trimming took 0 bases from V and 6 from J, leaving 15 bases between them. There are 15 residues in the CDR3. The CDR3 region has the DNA TGCGCCAGCAGCTTGGCTCGCAGGGTGGTCGATGGCTACACCTTC. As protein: CASSLARRVVDGYTF.

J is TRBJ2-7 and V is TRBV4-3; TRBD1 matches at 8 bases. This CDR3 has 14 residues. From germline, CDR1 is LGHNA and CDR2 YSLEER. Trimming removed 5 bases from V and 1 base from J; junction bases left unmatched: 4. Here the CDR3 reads CASSVGTGSYEQYF. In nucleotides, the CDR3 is TGCGCCAGCAGCGTCGGGACAGGTTCCTACGAGCAGTACTTC.

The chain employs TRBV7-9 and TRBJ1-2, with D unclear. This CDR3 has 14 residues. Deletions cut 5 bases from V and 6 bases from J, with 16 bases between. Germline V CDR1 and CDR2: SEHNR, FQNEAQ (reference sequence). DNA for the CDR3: TGTGCCAGCAGCGAGAATTCCCCCTATGATGGCTACACCTTC. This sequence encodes CASSENSPYDGYTF.

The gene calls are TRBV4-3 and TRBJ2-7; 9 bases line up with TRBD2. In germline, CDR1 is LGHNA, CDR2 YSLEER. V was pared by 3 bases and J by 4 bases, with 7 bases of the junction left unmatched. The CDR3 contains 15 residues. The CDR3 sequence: CASSQVASGAYEQYF. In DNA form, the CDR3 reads TGCGCCAGCAGCCAGGTGGCTAGCGGGGCTTACGAGCAGTACTTC.

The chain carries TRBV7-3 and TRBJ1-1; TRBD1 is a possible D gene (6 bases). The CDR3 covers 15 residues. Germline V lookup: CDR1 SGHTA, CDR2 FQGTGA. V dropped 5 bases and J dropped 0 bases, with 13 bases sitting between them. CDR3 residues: CASSPLGGLNTEAFF. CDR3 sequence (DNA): TGTGCCAGCAGCCCGTTAGGGGGTCTGAACACTGAAGCTTTCTTT.

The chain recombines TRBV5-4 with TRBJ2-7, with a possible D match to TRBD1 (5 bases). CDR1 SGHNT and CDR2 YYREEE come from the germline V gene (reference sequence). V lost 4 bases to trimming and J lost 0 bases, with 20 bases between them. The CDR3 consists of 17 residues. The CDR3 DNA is TGTGCCAGCAGCCCGGACACCAACATGGGGATCTCCTACGAGCAGTACTTC. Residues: CASSPDTNMGISYEQYF.

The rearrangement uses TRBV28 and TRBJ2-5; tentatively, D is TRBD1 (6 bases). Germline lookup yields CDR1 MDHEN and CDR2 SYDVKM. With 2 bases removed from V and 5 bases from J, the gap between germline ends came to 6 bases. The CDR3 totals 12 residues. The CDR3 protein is CASSLQGETQYF. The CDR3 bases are TGTGCCAGCAGTTTACAGGGGGAGACCCAGTACTTC. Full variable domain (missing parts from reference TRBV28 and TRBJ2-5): DVKVTQSSRYLVKRTGEKVFLECVQDMDHENMFWYRQDPGLGLRLIYFSYDVKMKEKGDIPEGYSVSREKKERFSLILESASTNQTSMYLCASSLQGETQYFGPGTRLLVL.

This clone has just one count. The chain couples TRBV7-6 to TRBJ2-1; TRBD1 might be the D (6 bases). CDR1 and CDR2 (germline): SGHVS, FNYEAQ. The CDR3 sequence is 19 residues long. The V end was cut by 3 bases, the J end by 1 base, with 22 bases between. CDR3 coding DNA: TGTGCCAGCAGCTTTCAGTCCCCCCCAGTTAGGGGGTCCTACAATGAGCAGTTCTTC. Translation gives CASSFQSPPVRGSYNEQFF.

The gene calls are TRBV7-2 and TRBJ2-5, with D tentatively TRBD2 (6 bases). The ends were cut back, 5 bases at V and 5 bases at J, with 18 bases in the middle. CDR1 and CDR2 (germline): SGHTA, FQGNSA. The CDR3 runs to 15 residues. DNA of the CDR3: TGTGCCAGCAGCCCCTCGCCTAGCGTAGGGGAGACCCAGTACTTC. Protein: CASSPSPSVGETQYF.

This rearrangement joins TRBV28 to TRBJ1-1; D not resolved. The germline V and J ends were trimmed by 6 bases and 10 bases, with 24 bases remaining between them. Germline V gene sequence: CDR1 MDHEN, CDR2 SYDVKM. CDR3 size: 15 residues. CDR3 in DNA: TGTGCCAGCAGACTTCACTTCGGACGGGATTCGGCAGCTTTCTTT. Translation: CASRLHFGRDSAAFF.

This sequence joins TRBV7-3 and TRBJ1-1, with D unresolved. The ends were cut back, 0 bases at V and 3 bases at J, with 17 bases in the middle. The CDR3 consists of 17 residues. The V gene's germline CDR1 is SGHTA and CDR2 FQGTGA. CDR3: CASSLTPRNLEDTEAFF. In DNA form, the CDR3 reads TGTGCCAGCAGCTTAACCCCTCGAAATCTCGAGGACACTGAAGCTTTCTTT.

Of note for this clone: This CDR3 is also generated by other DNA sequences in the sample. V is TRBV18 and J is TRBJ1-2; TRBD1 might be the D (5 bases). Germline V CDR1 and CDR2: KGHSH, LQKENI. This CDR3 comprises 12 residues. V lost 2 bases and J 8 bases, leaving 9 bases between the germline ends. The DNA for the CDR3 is TGTGCCAGCTCACCAGGGCAGGGAGGCTACACCTTC. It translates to CASSPGQGGYTF.

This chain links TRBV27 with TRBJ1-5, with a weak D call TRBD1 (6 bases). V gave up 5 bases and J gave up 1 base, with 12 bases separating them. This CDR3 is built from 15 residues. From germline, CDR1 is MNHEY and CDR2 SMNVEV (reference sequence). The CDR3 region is CASSKGQSSNQPQHF. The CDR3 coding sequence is TGTGCCAGCAGTAAAGGACAGTCAAGCAATCAGCCCCAGCATTTT.

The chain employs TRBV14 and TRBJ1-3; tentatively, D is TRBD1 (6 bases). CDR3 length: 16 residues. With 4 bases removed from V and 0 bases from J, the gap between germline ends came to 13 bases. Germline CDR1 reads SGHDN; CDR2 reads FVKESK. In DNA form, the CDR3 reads TGTGCCAGCAGCCGTATACAGGGAAGCTCTGGAAACACCATATATTTT. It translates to CASSRIQGSSGNTIYF.

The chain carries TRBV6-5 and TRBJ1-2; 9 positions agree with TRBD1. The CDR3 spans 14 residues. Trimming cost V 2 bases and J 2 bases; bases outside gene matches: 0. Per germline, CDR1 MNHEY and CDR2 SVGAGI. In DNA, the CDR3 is TGTGCCAGCAGTTACACAGGGGGCAACTATGGCTACACCTTC. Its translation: CASSYTGGNYGYTF.

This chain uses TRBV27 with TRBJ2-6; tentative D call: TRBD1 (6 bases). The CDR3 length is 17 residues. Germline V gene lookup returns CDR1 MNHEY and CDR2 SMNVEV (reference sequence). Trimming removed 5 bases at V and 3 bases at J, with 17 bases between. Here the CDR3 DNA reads TGTGCCAGCAGTGTTTCCCCCGGGACAAGTGGGGCCAACGTCCTGACTTTC. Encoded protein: CASSVSPGTSGANVLTF.

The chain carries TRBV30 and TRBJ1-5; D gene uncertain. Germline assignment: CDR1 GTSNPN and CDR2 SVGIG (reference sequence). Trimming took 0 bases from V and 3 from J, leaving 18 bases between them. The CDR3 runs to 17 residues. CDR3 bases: TGTGCCTGGAGTGTAGCTCCCCACACAGCCTACAATCAGCCCCAGCATTTT. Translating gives CAWSVAPHTAYNQPQHF.

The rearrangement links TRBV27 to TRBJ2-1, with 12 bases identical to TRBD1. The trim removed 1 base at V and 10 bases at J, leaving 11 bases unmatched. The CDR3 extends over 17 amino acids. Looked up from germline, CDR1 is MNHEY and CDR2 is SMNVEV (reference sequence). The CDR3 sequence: CASSLLGMGQGAVEQFF. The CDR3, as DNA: TGTGCCAGCAGTTTATTGGGTATGGGACAGGGGGCTGTCGAGCAGTTCTTC.

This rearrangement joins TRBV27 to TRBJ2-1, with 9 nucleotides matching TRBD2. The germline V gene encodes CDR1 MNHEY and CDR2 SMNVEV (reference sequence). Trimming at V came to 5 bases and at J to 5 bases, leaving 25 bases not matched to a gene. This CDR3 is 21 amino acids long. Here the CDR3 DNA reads TGTGCCAGCAGTCCCCGGGGCGGGGTTTTCCGACTAGCGGAGAAGAACAATGAGCAGTTCTTC. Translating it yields CASSPRGGVFRLAEKNNEQFF.

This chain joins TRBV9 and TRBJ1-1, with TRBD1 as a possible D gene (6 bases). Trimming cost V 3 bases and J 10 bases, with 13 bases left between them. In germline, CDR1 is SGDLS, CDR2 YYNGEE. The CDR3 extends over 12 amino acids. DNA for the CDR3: TGTGCCAGCAGCGGGCAGGGGATGGGAGCTTTCTTT. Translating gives CASSGQGMGAFF.

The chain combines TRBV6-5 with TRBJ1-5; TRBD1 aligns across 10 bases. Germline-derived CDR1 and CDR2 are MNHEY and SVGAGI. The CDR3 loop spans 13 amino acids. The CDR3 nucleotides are TGTGGGGCCGGGACAGGGGGCAATCAGCCCCAGCATTTT. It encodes CGAGTGGNQPQHF.

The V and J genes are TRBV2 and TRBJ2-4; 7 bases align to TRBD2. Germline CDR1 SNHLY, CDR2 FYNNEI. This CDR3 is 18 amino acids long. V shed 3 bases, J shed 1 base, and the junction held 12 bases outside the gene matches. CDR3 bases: TGTGCCAGCAGTGACCAGCGGGGATTAGACGGGGCCAAAAACATTCAGTACTTC. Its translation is CASSDQRGLDGAKNIQYF.

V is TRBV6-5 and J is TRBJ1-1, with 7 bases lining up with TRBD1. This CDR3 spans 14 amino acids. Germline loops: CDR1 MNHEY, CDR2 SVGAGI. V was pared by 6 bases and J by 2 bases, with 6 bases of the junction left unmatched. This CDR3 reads CASRKGTANTEAFF. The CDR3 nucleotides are TGTGCCAGCAGGAAGGGGACAGCCAACACTGAAGCTTTCTTT.